The 29 T cell receptor beta chains below all came from one sample that was sequenced in a study of cytomegalovirus exposure and HLA in healthy donors. PCR used 60 Vbeta primers and 13 Jbeta primers. The method was immunoSEQ multiplex PCR; TCRdb's version includes in-frame clones alone and lacks a portion of them. Among 150,000 or so clones listed, around 84% were seen once. The specimen was PBMCs. Receptors were obtained from a male donor in good health and CMV-seropositive.

V and J are TRBV9 and TRBJ2-5; D might be TRBD1 (8 bases). V was clipped by 4 bases and J by 8 bases, with 15 bases between them. This CDR3 has 13 amino acids. The V gene's germline CDR1 is SGDLS and CDR2 YYNGEE. The chain's CDR3 is CASSSTGGATQYF. The CDR3 DNA reads TGTGCCAGCAGCTCTACAGGGGGGGCAACCCAGTACTTC. Full variable domain (remainder filled in from reference TRBV9 and TRBJ2-5): DSGVTQTPKHLITATGQRVTLRCSPRSGDLSVYWYQQSLDQGLQFLIQYYNGEERAKGNILERFSAQQFPDLHSELNLSSLELGDSALYFCASSSTGGATQYFGPGTRLLVL.

The genes are TRBV5-1 and TRBJ2-4; a weak D match, TRBD2 (5 bases). Germline values: CDR1 SGHRS, CDR2 YFSETQ. Trimming shortened V by 4 bases and J by 14 bases, and 13 bases separated the two germline ends. The CDR3 is 11 amino acids. The CDR3: CASSEGPLKYF. CDR3 bases: TGCGCCAGCAGCGAGGGCCCCTTGAAGTACTTC.

The rearrangement joins TRBV7-2 to TRBJ2-1; 12 bases agree with TRBD2. V lost 5 bases and J lost 3; bases outside the gene matches: 2. The CDR3 runs to 15 residues. CDR1 is SGHTA, CDR2 FQGNSA, per germline. CDR3 bases: TGTGCCAGCAGCCCGGGACTAGCGGGCTACAATGAGCAGTTCTTC. It codes for CASSPGLAGYNEQFF. The variable domain in full, completed from reference TRBV7-2 and TRBJ2-1, reads GAGVSQSPSNKVTEKGKDVELRCDPISGHTALYWYRQSLGQGLEFLIYFQGNSAPDKSGLPSDRFSAERTGGSVSTLTIQRTQQEDSAVYLCASSPGLAGYNEQFFGPGTRLTVL.

This rearrangement joins TRBV19 to TRBJ1-5, with a tentative D call TRBD1 (5 bases). Looked up from germline, CDR1 is LNHDA and CDR2 is SQIVND (reference sequence). The CDR3 extends over 17 amino acids. V lost 2 bases and J 5 bases, leaving 19 bases between the germline ends. This CDR3 is CASSIIFTGVGDQPQHF. CDR3 in DNA: TGTGCCAGTAGTATAATTTTTACGGGGGTAGGGGATCAGCCCCAGCATTTT.

This clone appeared once. The rearrangement links TRBV28 to TRBJ2-7; D perhaps matches TRBD1 (6 bases). Trimming pared 1 base from V and 6 bases from J, leaving 13 bases between. The CDR3 loop spans 14 amino acids. Germline values: CDR1 MDHEN, CDR2 SYDVKM. The CDR3 DNA is TGTGCCAGCAGTTTATATCAGGGGAGAGGCGAGCAGTACTTC. It specifies CASSLYQGRGEQYF.

The chain employs TRBV5-1 and TRBJ1-2, with 9 bases identical to TRBD1. The CDR3 spans 16 residues. Germline V gene lookup returns CDR1 SGHRS and CDR2 YFSETQ. V shed 4 bases, J shed 7 bases, and the junction held 14 bases outside the gene matches. Written as DNA, the CDR3 is TGCGCCAGCAGCCCCACTACAGGGGGCGCGCCCAGTGGCTACACCTTC. Translation: CASSPTTGGAPSGYTF. Using reference TRBV5-1 and TRBJ1-2 for the parts outside the CDR3, the full variable domain is KAGVTQTPRYLIKTRGQQVTLSCSPISGHRSVSWYQQTPGQGLQFLFEYFSETQRNKGNFPGRFSGRQFSNSRSEMNVSTLELGDSALYLCASSPTTGGAPSGYTFGSGTRLTVV.

The chain links TRBV30 to TRBJ2-7; TRBD2 aligns across 8 bases. After removal of 3 bases from V and 3 bases from J, the junction contained 4 bases not matched to a gene. CDR3 length equals 13 residues. CDR1 is GTSNPN, CDR2 SVGIG, per germline (reference sequence). The chain's CDR3 is CAWRRSGGYEQYF. DNA of the CDR3: TGTGCCTGGAGGAGGAGCGGGGGCTACGAGCAGTACTTC.

The V call is TRBV2, the J call TRBJ1-1, with 8 nucleotides matching TRBD1. The CDR3 covers 15 residues. Germline V gene data show CDR1 as SNHLY and CDR2 as FYNNEI. V trimming: 6 bases; J trimming: 7 bases; junction bases outside the gene matches: 13. The CDR3 nucleotides are TGTGCCAGCAGGGGCCCCCTCCGCGACAGGGGTGAAGCTTTCTTT. This encodes CASRGPLRDRGEAFF.

This chain uses TRBV28 with TRBJ2-7, with 9 bases that match TRBD2. V was pared by 1 base and J by 3 bases, with 7 bases of the junction left unmatched. CDR3 length: 16 residues. Germline CDR1 MDHEN, CDR2 SYDVKM. The chain's CDR3 is CASSLLTSGLNYEQYF. The CDR3 DNA follows: TGTGCCAGCAGTTTATTGACTAGCGGACTTAACTACGAGCAGTACTTC.

To note about this clone: In the same sample, other DNA sequences code for this CDR3. V gene TRBV6-5 combines with J gene TRBJ2-7, with 11 positions matching TRBD1. Germline trimming cut 0 bases from V and 3 bases from J; bases unmatched to any gene: 1. CDR3 length equals 15 residues. Germline V gene sequence: CDR1 MNHEY, CDR2 SVGAGI. The chain's CDR3 is CASSYSGTGGYEQYF. The DNA of the CDR3 is TGTGCCAGCAGTTACTCTGGGACAGGGGGCTACGAGCAGTACTTC.

The chain has TRBV28 and TRBJ2-7, with D uncertain. Between the trimmed V and J ends, which lost 6 bases and 6 bases, there was a span of 15 bases. Germline V CDR1 and CDR2: MDHEN, SYDVKM. The length of the CDR3 is 13 residues. The CDR3: CASSTYSLGEQYF. In DNA, the CDR3 is TGTGCCAGCAGCACCTACAGTTTAGGCGAGCAGTACTTC.

The V and J genes are TRBV7-2 and TRBJ1-2; D perhaps matches TRBD1 (5 bases). Germline lookup yields CDR1 SGHTA and CDR2 FQGNSA. V was trimmed by 1 base and J by 2 bases, leaving 14 bases between them. There are 16 residues in the CDR3. CDR3 nucleotides: TGTGCCAGCAGCTTAGTTCTAGGGGTCACAAACTATGGCTACACCTTC. Its translation: CASSLVLGVTNYGYTF.

Worth noting for this clone: One end of the junction is discordant with germline, which a read error may explain. The V and J genes are TRBV7-2 and TRBJ1-4; D may be TRBD1 (6 bases). In germline, CDR1 is SGHTA, CDR2 FQGNSA. This CDR3 region has 16 residues. The DNA for the CDR3 is TGTGCCAGCACCTTAACCTCGACAGGCCATAATGAAAAACTGTTTTTT. Protein sequence: CASTLTSTGHNEKLFF.

The chain has TRBV6-5 and TRBJ1-2, with D possibly being TRBD1 (6 bases). The CDR3 spans 14 residues. Germline CDR1 is MNHEY and CDR2 is SVGAGI. Trimming stripped 5 bases from V and 2 bases from J, with 12 bases between. The CDR3 here is CASSGGQRNYGYTF. The CDR3 DNA reads TGTGCCAGCAGTGGGGGCCAAAGAAACTATGGCTACACCTTC.

The chain has TRBV29-1 and TRBJ2-1, with a tentative D call TRBD1 (6 bases). CDR3 length: 15 residues. Germline V lookup: CDR1 SQVTM, CDR2 ANQGSEA. Trimming took off 4 bases at V and 1 base at J, with 14 bases between the two ends. For the CDR3, the DNA is TGCAGCGTTGTACTTGTTACAGGGTCCTACAATGAGCAGTTCTTC. Its protein is CSVVLVTGSYNEQFF.

The chain recombines TRBV5-8 with TRBJ2-2; no reliable D call. Germline loops: CDR1 SGHTS, CDR2 YDEGEE. With 2 bases removed from V and 7 bases from J, the gap between germline ends came to 9 bases. CDR3 length: 13 residues. The DNA for the CDR3 is TGTGCCAGCAGCTTTGGCAGGTTCGGGGAGCTGTTTTTT. This encodes CASSFGRFGELFF.

The chain joins TRBV10-3 to TRBJ1-3; no clear D. Per germline, CDR1 ENHRY and CDR2 SYGVKD. Trimming stripped 11 bases from V and 0 bases from J, with 11 bases between. The CDR3 length is 13 residues. In DNA form, the CDR3 reads TGTGCCGCTACGTCGATCTCTGGAAACACCATATATTTT. Its protein product is CAATSISGNTIYF.

The V gene is TRBV6-5, the J gene TRBJ1-2; 8 bases are a match to TRBD1. This CDR3 contains 14 residues. CDR1 and CDR2 (germline): MNHEY, SVGAGI. V was clipped by 6 bases and J by 2 bases; unmatched bases: 5. The CDR3 sequence: CASRGTGPNYGYTF. The CDR3 DNA reads as TGTGCCAGCAGAGGGACAGGACCAAACTATGGCTACACCTTC.

The J gene is TRBJ2-3, the V gene TRBV14; TRBD2 matches 7 bases. The junction had 7 bases not matched to a gene; V was cut back by 4 bases and J by 3 bases. Germline assignment: CDR1 SGHDN and CDR2 FVKESK. This CDR3 is 15 amino acids long. The CDR3 region is CASSLMTSFTDTQYF. For the CDR3, the DNA is TGTGCCAGCAGCCTGATGACTAGCTTTACAGATACGCAGTATTTT.

This clone was counted a few times. The rearrangement uses TRBV7-9 and TRBJ1-1; 7 bases map to TRBD1. V was pared by 1 base and J by 1 base, with 0 bases of the junction left unmatched. Germline V CDR1 and CDR2: SEHNR, FQNEAQ (reference sequence). The CDR3 has 14 residues. CDR3 DNA sequence: TGTGCCAGCAGCTTAGACAGGGGGAACACTGAAGCTTTCTTT. Residues: CASSLDRGNTEAFF.

The chain links TRBV2 to TRBJ2-7; D uncertain. Germline lookup yields CDR1 SNHLY and CDR2 FYNNEI. V lost 4 bases, J lost 3 bases, and 4 bases lay in between. CDR3 length: 11 residues. DNA for the CDR3: TGTGCCAGCAGTGCCCGCTACGAGCAGTACTTC. This gives the protein CASSARYEQYF.

The J gene is TRBJ2-2, the V gene TRBV27; no clear D. V was cut by 3 bases and J by 4 bases, with 12 bases left in between. Germline loops: CDR1 MNHEY, CDR2 SMNVEV (reference sequence). This CDR3 comprises 15 residues. DNA for the CDR3: TGTGCCAGCAGTTTCGAGCAACCGGGCACCGGGGAGCTGTTTTTT. Translation gives CASSFEQPGTGELFF.

The rearrangement joins TRBV6-1 to TRBJ2-7; TRBD2 aligns across 13 bases. Trimming took 8 bases from V and 5 from J; bases not matched to a gene: 9. This CDR3 is 15 amino acids long. The germline CDR1 and CDR2 sequences are MNHNS and SASEGT. The CDR3 spells CASESGLAGENEQYF. The CDR3 bases are TGTGCCAGCGAAAGTGGACTAGCGGGAGAAAACGAGCAGTACTTC.

This rearrangement joins TRBV4-1 to TRBJ1-2; a possible D gene is TRBD1 (5 bases). Germline-derived CDR1 and CDR2 are MGHRA and YSYEKL. The ends were cut back, 0 bases at V and 3 bases at J, with 11 bases in the middle. The CDR3 spans 15 residues. The DNA of the CDR3 is TGCGCCAGCAGCCAAGATGTTACCAGGGACTATGGCTACACCTTC. Its protein is CASSQDVTRDYGYTF.

This clone was found once. This chain connects TRBV19 to TRBJ2-2; 7 nucleotides match TRBD1. Germline values: CDR1 LNHDA, CDR2 SQIVND (reference sequence). This CDR3 is 18 amino acids long. V lost 2 bases, J lost 0 bases, and 9 bases stayed unmatched. The CDR3: CASSIPKTGTSNTGELFF. CDR3 sequence (DNA): TGTGCCAGTAGTATACCCAAGACAGGGACCTCGAACACCGGGGAGCTGTTTTTT.

The J gene is TRBJ2-6, the V gene TRBV30, with D possibly being TRBD2 (5 bases). Trimming cost V 0 bases and J 0 bases, with 18 bases left between them. CDR1 and CDR2 from the germline V gene are GTSNPN and SVGIG (reference sequence). This CDR3 region has 19 residues. CDR3 sequence reads: CAWSVLGWAVPSGANVLTF. The CDR3 DNA sequence: TGTGCCTGGAGTGTACTAGGGTGGGCAGTCCCCTCTGGGGCCAACGTCCTGACTTTC. The whole variable domain, filled in from reference TRBV30 and TRBJ2-6, reads SQTIHQWPATLVQPVGSPLSLECTVEGTSNPNLYWYRQAAGRGLQLLFYSVGIGQISSEVPQNLSASRPQDRQFILSSKKLLLSDSGFYLCAWSVLGWAVPSGANVLTFGAGSRLTVL.

This chain links TRBV4-1 with TRBJ1-1; no reliable D call. The CDR3 is 12 amino acids. V was trimmed by 5 bases and J by 1 base, leaving 5 bases between them. CDR1 is MGHRA and CDR2 is YSYEKL in the germline V gene. CDR3 coding DNA: TGCGCCAGCAGCTTACAGAACACTGAAGCTTTCTTT. Its protein is CASSLQNTEAFF.

The table lists this clone with a few counts. This chain connects TRBV11-3 to TRBJ2-2; no definite D call. This CDR3 has 16 amino acids. The V end lost 0 bases, the J end lost 4 bases, and 12 bases lay between the germline ends. From germline, CDR1 is SGHNT and CDR2 YENEEA. CDR3 nucleotides: TGTGCCAGCAGCTTAGATGGTACCAGACTCACCGGGGAGCTGTTTTTT. It is translated as CASSLDGTRLTGELFF.

V is TRBV5-1 and J is TRBJ1-2; D is uncertain. V lost 1 base and J 0 bases, leaving 7 bases between the germline ends. The CDR3 has 14 residues. Looked up from germline, CDR1 is SGHRS and CDR2 is YFSETQ. The CDR3 sequence: CASSLSPANYGYTF. Here the CDR3 DNA reads TGCGCCAGCAGCTTGAGTCCAGCTAACTATGGCTACACCTTC.